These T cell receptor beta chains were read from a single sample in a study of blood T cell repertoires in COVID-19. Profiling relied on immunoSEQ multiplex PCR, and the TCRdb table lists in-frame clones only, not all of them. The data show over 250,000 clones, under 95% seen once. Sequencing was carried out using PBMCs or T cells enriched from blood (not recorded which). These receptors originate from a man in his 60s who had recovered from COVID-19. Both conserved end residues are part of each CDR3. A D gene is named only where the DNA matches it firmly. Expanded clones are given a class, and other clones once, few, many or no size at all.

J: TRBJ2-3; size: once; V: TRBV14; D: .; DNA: TGTGCCAGCAGCCAAGCAACGGTTTTAACAGATACGCAGTATTTT; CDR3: CASSQATVLTDTQYF
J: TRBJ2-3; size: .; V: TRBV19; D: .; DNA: TGTGCCAGTAGTATAGACTCAGGCACAGATACGCAGTATTTT; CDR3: CASSIDSGTDTQYF
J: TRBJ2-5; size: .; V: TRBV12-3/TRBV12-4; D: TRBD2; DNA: TGTGCCAGCAGTTTACGCGGGAGGCAGACCCAGTACTTC; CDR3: CASSLRGRQTQYF
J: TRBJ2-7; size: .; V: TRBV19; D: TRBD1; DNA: TGTGCCAGTAGTTATGGACAGGGGTACGAGCAGTACTTC; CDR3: CASSYGQGYEQYF
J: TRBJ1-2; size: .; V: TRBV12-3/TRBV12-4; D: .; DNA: TGTGCCAGCAGTTTACAGGGGCCCTATGGCTACACCTTC; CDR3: CASSLQGPYGYTF
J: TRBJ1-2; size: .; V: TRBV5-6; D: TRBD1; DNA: TGTGCCAGCTTAACGCGGGACAGATACTATGGCTACACCTTC; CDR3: CASLTRDRYYGYTF
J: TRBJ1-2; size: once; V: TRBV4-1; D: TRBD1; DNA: TGCGCCAGCAGTGCCCCGGGACAGGGGGCGCGGCGCCACTCGGGCTACACCTTC; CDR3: CASSAPGQGARRHSGYTF
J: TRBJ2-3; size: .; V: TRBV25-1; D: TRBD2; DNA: TGTGCCAGCAGCTCGGGGACTAGCGGGGTCACAGATACGCAGTATTTT; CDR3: CASSSGTSGVTDTQYF
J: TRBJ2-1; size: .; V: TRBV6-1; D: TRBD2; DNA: TGTGCCAGCAGTGAAGTAGGCGGGAGGGCCGGGAATGAGCAGTTCTTC; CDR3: CASSEVGGRAGNEQFF
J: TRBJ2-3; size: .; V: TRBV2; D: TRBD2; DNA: TGTGCCAGCAATCGGGGGGTTACCACAGATACGCAGTATTTT; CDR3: CASNRGVTTDTQYF
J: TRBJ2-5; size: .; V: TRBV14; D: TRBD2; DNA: TGTGCCAGCAGCCAGGGGACTAGCCCTGCGGAGACCCAGTACTTC; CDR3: CASSQGTSPAETQYF
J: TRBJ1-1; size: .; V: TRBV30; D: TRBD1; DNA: TGTGCCTGGAATACCCGACGGGACAGGCCCCTAGAAGCTTTCTTT; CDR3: CAWNTRRDRPLEAFF
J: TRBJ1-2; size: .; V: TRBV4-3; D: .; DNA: TGCGCCAGCAGCCAAGGCCCCGGGTCCCCCTTAGGGGGTGGCTACACCTTC; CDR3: CASSQGPGSPLGGGYTF
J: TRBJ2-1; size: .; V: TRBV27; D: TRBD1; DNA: TGTGCCAGCAGTTTAGGGACAGGGGGGTACAATGAGCAGTTCTTC; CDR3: CASSLGTGGYNEQFF
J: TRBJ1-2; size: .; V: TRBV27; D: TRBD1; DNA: TGTGCCAGCAGTTACGGGGACAGGGGGCTTCCTGAGGGCTACACCTTC; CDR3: CASSYGDRGLPEGYTF
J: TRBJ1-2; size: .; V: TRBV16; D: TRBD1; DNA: TGTGCCAGCAGCCAATCAAGGACAGGACGGATAGATGGCTACACCTTC; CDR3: CASSQSRTGRIDGYTF
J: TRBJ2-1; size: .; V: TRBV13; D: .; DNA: TGTGCCAGCAGCTTAGCGGCGGGACCTCGGTTTAATGAGCAGTTCTTC; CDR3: CASSLAAGPRFNEQFF
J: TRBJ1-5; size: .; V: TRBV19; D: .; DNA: TGTGCCAGTAGCCTTAGGACGGGAAAATATAGCAATCAGCCCCAGCATTTT; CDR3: CASSLRTGKYSNQPQHF
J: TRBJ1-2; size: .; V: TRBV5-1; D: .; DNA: TGCGCCAGCAGCTTTGACAGGCTCTATGGCTACACCTTC; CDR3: CASSFDRLYGYTF
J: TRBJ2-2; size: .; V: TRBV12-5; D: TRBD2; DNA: TGTGCTAGTGGCCCGTCGGGGGGGGCGGCCGGGGAGCTGTTTTTT; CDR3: CASGPSGGAAGELFF